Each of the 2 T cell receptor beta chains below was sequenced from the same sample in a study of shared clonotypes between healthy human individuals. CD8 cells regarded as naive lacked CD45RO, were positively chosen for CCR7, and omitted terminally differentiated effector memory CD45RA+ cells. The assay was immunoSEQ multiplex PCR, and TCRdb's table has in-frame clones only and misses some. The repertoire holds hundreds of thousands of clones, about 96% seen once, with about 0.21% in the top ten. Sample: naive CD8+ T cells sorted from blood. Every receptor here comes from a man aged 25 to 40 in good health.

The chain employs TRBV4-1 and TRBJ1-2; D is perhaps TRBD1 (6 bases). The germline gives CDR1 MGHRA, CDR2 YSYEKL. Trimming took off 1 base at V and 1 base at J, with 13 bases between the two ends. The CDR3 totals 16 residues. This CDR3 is CASSQAYREINYGYTF. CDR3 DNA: TGCGCCAGCAGCCAAGCCTACAGGGAGATTAACTATGGCTACACCTTC.

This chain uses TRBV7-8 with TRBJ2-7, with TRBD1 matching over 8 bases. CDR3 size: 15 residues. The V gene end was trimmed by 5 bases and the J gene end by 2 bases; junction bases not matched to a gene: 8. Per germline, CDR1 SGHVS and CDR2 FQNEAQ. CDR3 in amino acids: CASSAGTGAAYEQYF. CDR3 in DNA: TGTGCCAGCAGCGCAGGGACAGGAGCCGCCTACGAGCAGTACTTC.